These 17 T cell receptor beta chains share one sample of origin, sequenced in a study of cytomegalovirus exposure and HLA in healthy donors. Researchers ran the PCR with 60 Vbeta and 13 Jbeta primers. Libraries were prepared by immunoSEQ multiplex PCR; TCRdb keeps only in-frame clonotypes and omits some of them. The sample holds more than 150,000 clones, 80% seen once. Sequenced material: PBMCs. The receptors shown here come from a man aged 35-49 years in good health and CMV-seropositive.

The chain combines TRBV5-4 with TRBJ2-5; D is possibly TRBD1 (5 bases). CDR3 length equals 14 residues. Germline V gene data show CDR1 as SGHNT and CDR2 as YYREEE (reference sequence). Trimming left V 3 bases short and J 1 base short, with 10 bases between. CDR3 protein: CASSSQASQETQYF. The CDR3 DNA sequence: TGTGCCAGCAGCTCACAGGCGAGCCAAGAGACCCAGTACTTC.

This chain links TRBV28 with TRBJ2-1; D may be TRBD2 (5 bases). The CDR3 totals 10 residues. Trimming took off 4 bases at V and 10 bases at J, with 5 bases between the two ends. The germline CDR1 and CDR2 sequences are MDHEN and SYDVKM. The CDR3 DNA reads TGTGCCAGCAGTTCGGGAGAGCAGTTCTTC. It yields the protein CASSSGEQFF. Filled out from reference TRBV28 and TRBJ2-1, the complete variable domain reads DVKVTQSSRYLVKRTGEKVFLECVQDMDHENMFWYRQDPGLGLRLIYFSYDVKMKEKGDIPEGYSVSREKKERFSLILESASTNQTSMYLCASSSGEQFFGPGTRLTVL.

This clone came up a few times. The V gene is TRBV15, the J gene TRBJ2-7; tentatively, D is TRBD1 (5 bases). Trimming removed 3 bases at V and 0 bases at J, with 9 bases between. There are 14 residues in the CDR3. Germline V CDR1 and CDR2: LNHNV, YYDKDF (reference sequence). CDR3 loop: CATSRQGSSYEQYF. CDR3 DNA: TGTGCCACCAGCAGGCAGGGAAGCTCCTACGAGCAGTACTTC.

This chain uses TRBV28 with TRBJ1-1; tentative D call: TRBD1 (5 bases). The germline V gene encodes CDR1 MDHEN and CDR2 SYDVKM. V lost 8 bases and J 5 bases, leaving 18 bases between the germline ends. CDR3 length: 14 amino acids. In DNA form, the CDR3 reads TGTGCCAGCCGATCAAGGGGATGGGGTACTGAAGCTTTCTTT. Its protein is CASRSRGWGTEAFF. The variable domain in full, completed from reference TRBV28 and TRBJ1-1, reads DVKVTQSSRYLVKRTGEKVFLECVQDMDHENMFWYRQDPGLGLRLIYFSYDVKMKEKGDIPEGYSVSREKKERFSLILESASTNQTSMYLCASRSRGWGTEAFFGQGTRLTVV.

V gene TRBV5-6 combines with J gene TRBJ2-7; 10 bases fit TRBD2. The CDR3 spans 18 residues. Trimming at V came to 3 bases and at J to 6 bases, leaving 18 bases not matched to a gene. Per the germline V gene, CDR1 is SGHDT and CDR2 is YYEEEE. CDR3 sequence reads: CASSSPSSGGPAEIEQYF. DNA of the CDR3: TGTGCCAGCAGCTCGCCTTCTAGCGGGGGCCCAGCGGAAATCGAGCAGTACTTC.

This clone has only a few counts. The chain recombines TRBV5-4 with TRBJ2-7; 7 bases agree with TRBD1. The CDR3 consists of 14 residues. The germline V gene encodes CDR1 SGHNT and CDR2 YYREEE (reference sequence). V was clipped by 3 bases and J by 2 bases; unmatched bases: 5. Written as DNA, the CDR3 is TGTGCCAGCAGCTACAGGGGAGTAACCTACGAGCAGTACTTC. This translates into CASSYRGVTYEQYF.

The chain couples TRBV19 to TRBJ1-5, with no clear D. Germline V gene lookup returns CDR1 LNHDA and CDR2 SQIVND (reference sequence). The CDR3 consists of 15 residues. Trimming removed 3 bases from V and 3 bases from J, with 12 bases in between. The CDR3 reads CASSIQQLINQPQHF. In DNA form, the CDR3 reads TGTGCCAGTAGTATCCAACAGCTGATCAATCAGCCCCAGCATTTT.

This CDR3 reads CASRTGLYGYTF. In DNA form, the CDR3 reads TGTGCCAGCCGGACAGGTCTCTATGGCTACACCTTC. The rearrangement links TRBV6-5 to TRBJ1-2, with 7 nucleotides matching TRBD1. V trimming: 8 bases; J trimming: 4 bases; junction bases outside the gene matches: 4. The CDR3 runs to 12 residues. The germline V gene encodes CDR1 MNHEY and CDR2 SVGAGI.

The chain is built from TRBV13 and TRBJ1-5; D is unresolved. This CDR3 comprises 14 residues. Deletions cut 1 base from V and 1 base from J, with 5 bases between. CDR1 and CDR2 from the germline V gene are PRHDT and FYEKMQ (reference sequence). The CDR3, as DNA: TGTGCCAGCAGCTTAGCCGGGAGCAATCAGCCCCAGCATTTT. It specifies CASSLAGSNQPQHF.

The genes are TRBV19 and TRBJ1-3; TRBD1 might be the D (6 bases). Germline assignment: CDR1 LNHDA and CDR2 SQIVND (reference sequence). The CDR3 extends over 13 amino acids. Trimming removed 8 bases at V and 0 bases at J, with 8 bases between. As DNA, the CDR3 is TGTGCCAGTGGGGACACCTCTGGAAACACCATATATTTT. It specifies CASGDTSGNTIYF.

The chain carries TRBV5-1 and TRBJ2-1; D is possibly TRBD1 (5 bases). CDR1 SGHRS and CDR2 YFSETQ come from the germline V gene. V was shortened by 3 bases and J by 5 bases, with 15 bases between the two germline ends. This CDR3 has 15 residues. CDR3 in DNA: TGCGCCAGCAGCTCCAGTTCGCAGGGCCACAATGAGCAGTTCTTC. Protein: CASSSSSQGHNEQFF.

V and J are TRBV5-6 and TRBJ1-5, with 12 bases identical to TRBD1. The CDR3 has 18 residues. J was trimmed by 11 bases and V by 5 bases; bases with no gene match: 20. Looked up from germline, CDR1 is SGHDT and CDR2 is YYEEEE. The CDR3 DNA reads as TGTGCCAGCAGGTCCGGGACAGGGGGCGTTATCGGGAAGGAGGCCCAGCATTTT. It is translated as CASRSGTGGVIGKEAQHF.

The chain combines TRBV9 with TRBJ2-1; D perhaps matches TRBD1 (7 bases). Germline V gene data show CDR1 as SGDLS and CDR2 as YYNGEE. V lost 3 bases and J lost 16, with 23 bases in between. This CDR3 has 14 residues. The CDR3 nucleotides read TGTGCCAGCAGCGCGCCAGGGGGGTCCTTCCGCGTTTTCTTC. Translation: CASSAPGGSFRVFF.

The V gene is TRBV5-4, the J gene TRBJ2-6; the D gene is possibly TRBD2 (5 bases). Germline V gene sequence: CDR1 SGHNT, CDR2 YYREEE (reference sequence). Trimming shortened V by 1 base and J by 2 bases, and 13 bases separated the two germline ends. The CDR3 is 17 residues long. CDR3 region: CASSLPLTSPGANVLTF. CDR3 nucleotides: TGTGCCAGCAGCTTGCCATTAACTAGTCCTGGGGCCAACGTCCTGACTTTC. The complete variable domain, with remaining parts taken from reference TRBV5-4 and TRBJ2-6, reads ETGVTQSPTHLIKTRGQQVTLRCSSQSGHNTVSWYQQALGQGPQFIFQYYREEENGRGNFPPRFSGLQFPNYSSELNVNALELDDSALYLCASSLPLTSPGANVLTFGAGSRLTVL.

In DNA form, the CDR3 reads TGCGCCAGCAGCCAAGACCACAGGGGGTCTAACTATGGCTACACCTTC. Residues: CASSQDHRGSNYGYTF. The rearrangement uses TRBV4-3 and TRBJ1-2; TRBD1 aligns across 8 bases. This CDR3 has 16 amino acids. J lost 0 bases, V lost 0 bases, and 3 bases had no gene match. The V gene's germline CDR1 is LGHNA and CDR2 YSLEER.

In its sample, this clone was seen once. V usage is TRBV4-1 and J usage is TRBJ2-5; 9 bases agree with TRBD2. Germline CDR1 is MGHRA and CDR2 is YSYEKL. The CDR3 extends over 20 amino acids. After removal of 0 bases from V and 1 base from J, the junction contained 15 bases not matched to a gene. The CDR3 region has the DNA TGCGCCAGCAGCCAAGATATTGGAGGGACTAGCTTCCTTCCCCAAGAGACCCAGTACTTC. It encodes CASSQDIGGTSFLPQETQYF.

Concerning this clone itself: The same CDR3 arises from other DNA sequences in this sample as well. V and J are TRBV6-6 and TRBJ2-3; D is undetermined. The CDR3 length is 12 residues. Germline assignment: CDR1 MNHNY and CDR2 SVGAGI (reference sequence). Deletions cut 5 bases from V and 2 bases from J, with 5 bases between. The CDR3, as DNA: TGTGCCAGCAGTATAATCACAGATACGCAGTATTTT. Translation gives CASSIITDTQYF.